This record covers a single T cell receptor beta chain. The antigen it recognizes is unknown. The sample holds no much larger clone one base away, and base qualities are not on file. The germline V gene sets CDR1 to SGHAT and CDR2 to FQNNGV. Relative to germline, V is 5 bases shorter and J is 3 bases shorter, with 26 bases between their ends. The CDR3 contains 18 residues, cysteine and phenylalanine counted. The kept DNA is CDR3 alone, 54 bases in frame from the first base. This entry belongs to a study of blood T cell repertoires in COVID-19 (dated by TCRdb to the early 2020s). Background on the whole study: The collaborator samples originated in the United States, Italy and Spain and spanned the acute and convalescent phases of COVID-19. The repertoires were released in a freely available public database intended as a resource for research on the immune response to SARS-CoV-2. Where available, HLA class I and class II types were obtained from metadata supplied by the sample provider rather than from assay-based typing. Sample metadata almost always included a de-identified subject ID, COVID-19 status, age in years and sex. The prospective study material was composed of cDNA or gDNA derived from T cells, B-cell-depleted T cells, or PBMCs. Subjects who had been exposed to COVID-19, were actively infected with it, or had recovered from it provided the deeply sampled blood TCRbeta repertoires that made up the dataset. The samples were drawn from two sources: the first 160 participants of the ongoing ImmuneRACE study, and 1,200 or so subjects contributed by 6 global collaborators.

One collaborating source in Seattle enrolled patients during active infection and followed them longitudinally through the course of disease. Each collaborating institution followed its own protocols to collect whole blood in K2EDTA tubes. For TCRbeta analysis, collaborators shipped samples as frozen whole blood, isolated PBMCs, or DNA extracted from either of those sample types. TCRbeta CDR3 regions were amplified from genomic DNA using the immunoSEQ Assay, a bias-controlled multiplex PCR. In the authors' own workflow: The number of nucleated cells in each sample was estimated by amplification of reference gene primers within the assay. To quantify the absolute abundance of each unique TCRbeta CDR3 rearrangement, sequence reads were collapsed and filtered. For each sample, productive Simpson clonality was calculated as the square root of Simpson's diversity index over productive rearrangements. Entries here come from immuneACCESS through TCRdb and include only in-frame sequences with V and J called. Some clones fail to appear in such tables; in the studies checked, an unresolved V gene covers under half of the shortfall, and the cause of the remainder is unknown. From that table come the V and J calls and clone size; the DNA was used to work out D and trimming. The sample table shows some 300,000 clones, and 70% to 90% are seen once. Of the sample, 6.3% is held by the ten largest clones.

What the study reported, not specific to this receptor: The quantity of clinical and demographic metadata differed by source and by participant and was supplied without curation.

Rearrangement joined TRBV11-2 to TRBJ2-7, with a tentative D gene TRBD2 over 5 matching bases. The clonotype comes from a woman aged 45-59 years with COVID-19, enrolled during active disease. Specimen: peripheral blood. Here the CDR3 is given as CASSQTFLDSTYLYEQYF. The sequenced DNA is TGTGCCAGCAGCCAGACGTTCTTGGACTCAACTTACCTCTACGAGCAGTACTTC.